This entry lists 5 T cell receptor beta chains sequenced from one sample in a study of early T cells in non-severe SARS-CoV-2 infection (dated by TCRdb to about 2021). Receptor amplification or capture employed 5' RACE. The sequencer was a NextSeq 500. The public reads were quality trimmed at Q25 with fastp and then assembled into clones with MiXCR by TCRdb, keeping productive beta chains. For every CDR3 protein sequence, its rows merge into one entry that carries the most common genes and DNA. Present in this sample are approximately 100,000 distinct CDR3 sequences, about 15% of which were seen just once. The ten largest account for about 1.3% of the sample. The specimen sequenced was whole blood. These TCRs come from an adult who was a healthcare worker with PCR-confirmed SARS-CoV-2 infection or an uninfected control (not recorded which).

The chain has TRBV19 and TRBJ2-7; 8 positions match TRBD1. The length of the CDR3 is 16 residues. Germline CDR1 is LNHDA and CDR2 is SQIVND (reference sequence). The J segment lost 7 bases and the V segment lost 4 bases, leaving 15 bases of the junction unmatched. As DNA, the CDR3 is TGTGCCAGTAGTACATCCGCAGGGGGCGCAGTACGGGAGCAGTACTTC. Protein sequence: CASSTSAGGAVREQYF.

This clonotype was counted between two and nine times. The chain uses TRBV19 and TRBJ2-2; D is undetermined. The germline gives CDR1 LNHDA, CDR2 SQIVND (reference sequence). The CDR3 has 15 amino acids. V was trimmed by 0 bases and J by 4 bases, leaving 9 bases between them. For the CDR3, the DNA is TGTGCCAGTAGTATAGATCTAGTGTCCACCGGGGAGCTGTTTTTT. It yields the protein CASSIDLVSTGELFF.

In this sample, this clonotype turned up a few times. The chain carries TRBV28 and TRBJ1-1; TRBD1 is a possible D gene (5 bases). Germline loops: CDR1 MDHEN, CDR2 SYDVKM. The CDR3 runs to 15 residues. Trimming took off 4 bases at V and 6 bases at J, with 18 bases between the two ends. The CDR3 reads CASSSSSRIRAEAFF. DNA for the CDR3: TGTGCCAGCAGTTCCTCCAGCAGGATCAGGGCTGAAGCTTTCTTT.

The chain employs TRBV18 and TRBJ2-7, with D unclear. V dropped 3 bases and J dropped 2 bases, with 8 bases sitting between them. Per the germline V gene, CDR1 is KGHSH and CDR2 is LQKENI. The CDR3 contains 13 residues. CDR3 region: CASSPPMTYEQYF. CDR3 DNA sequence: TGTGCCAGCTCACCCCCCATGACCTACGAGCAGTACTTC. The variable domain in full, with the rest retrieved from reference TRBV18 and TRBJ2-7, is NAGVMQNPRHLVRRRGQEARLRCSPMKGHSHVYWYRQLPEEGLKFMVYLQKENIIDESGMPKERFSAEFPKEGPSILRIQQVVRGDSAAYFCASSPPMTYEQYFGPGTRLTVT.

The gene calls are TRBV7-9 and TRBJ2-7; 8 nucleotides match TRBD1. Germline V gene sequence: CDR1 SEHNR, CDR2 FQNEAQ (reference sequence). J was trimmed by 3 bases and V by 6 bases; bases with no gene match: 10. The length of the CDR3 is 15 residues. The CDR3 protein is CASRPQGVEVYEQYF. CDR3 nucleotide sequence: TGTGCCAGCAGGCCACAGGGGGTAGAAGTCTACGAGCAGTACTTC.